This T cell receptor (beta chain) was observed in a study of blood T cell repertoires in COVID-19. Overall study: Material from acute and convalescent COVID-19 was sourced from the United States, Italy and Spain. PBMCs, B-cell-depleted T cells, or T cells provided the cDNA or gDNA that made up the material.

The CDR3 extends over 13 amino acids. The V gene's germline CDR1 is WNHNN and CDR2 SYGVQD (reference sequence). V lost 4 bases to trimming and J lost 2 bases, with 8 bases between them. This clone was detected a few times. In the source study's methods: Amplified reference gene primers provided the basis for estimating nucleated cell counts. Profiled with immunoSEQ multiplex PCR; TCRdb holds only in-frame clones, not every one. V and J calls and clone size are as listed in that table; D and trimming were resolved from the DNA. The table includes about 130,000 clones, about 80% detected once. Sequencing was carried out using peripheral blood. The rearrangement links TRBV10-1 to TRBJ2-5; unclear D gene. The source is a man in his forties or fifties with active or convalescent COVID-19. The CDR3 DNA is TGCGCCAGCAGTGGTACTGATCAAGAGACCCAGTACTTC. Amino acids: CASSGTDQETQYF.